This TCR beta chain was captured in a study of T cells in Graves' hyperthyroidism and ophthalmopathy. Germline assignment: CDR1 LNHDA and CDR2 SQIVND (reference sequence). The CDR3 extends over 15 amino acids. Patients having uncontrolled infection, another autoimmune disease, pregnancy or lactation were not included. From RNA transcripts, TCR beta CDR3 regions were amplified. The TCR CDR3 first-round RT-PCR relied on the HTBI primer set. TCRdb analysed the multiplex PCR reads with MiXCR anew, one entry per CDR3 protein. The sample holds 300,000 or so distinct CDR3 sequences, around 20% seen once. This clonotype was detected ten times or more.

The V and J genes are TRBV19 and TRBJ2-5; tentative D call: TRBD2 (6 bases). The sample comprised blood. This clonotype was obtained from a woman between 50 and 59 years old with Graves' hyperthyroidism. CDR3 amino acids: CATRISAGRGETQYF. CDR3 nucleotides: TGTGCTACACGGATAAGCGCGGGGCGGGGAGAGACCCAGTACTTC.